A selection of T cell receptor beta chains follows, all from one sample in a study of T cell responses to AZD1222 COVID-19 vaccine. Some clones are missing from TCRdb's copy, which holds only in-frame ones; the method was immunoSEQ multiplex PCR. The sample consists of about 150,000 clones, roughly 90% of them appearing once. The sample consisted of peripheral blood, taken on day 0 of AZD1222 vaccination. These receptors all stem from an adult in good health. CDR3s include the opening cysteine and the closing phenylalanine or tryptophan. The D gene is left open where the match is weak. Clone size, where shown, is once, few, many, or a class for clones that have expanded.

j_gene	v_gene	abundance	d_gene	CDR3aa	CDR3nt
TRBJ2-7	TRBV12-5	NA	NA	CASVRTETYEQYF	TGTGCTAGTGTCCGGACAGAAACCTACGAGCAGTACTTC
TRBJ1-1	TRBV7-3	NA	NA	CASSIGVNTEAFF	TGTGCCAGCAGCATAGGCGTGAACACTGAAGCTTTCTTT
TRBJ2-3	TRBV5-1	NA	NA	CASCSSGADTDTQYF	TGCGCCAGCTGCAGTTCGGGGGCCGACACAGATACGCAGTATTTT
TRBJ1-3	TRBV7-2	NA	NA	CASSSSRSSGNTIYF	TGTGCCAGCAGCTCAAGTCGGAGCTCTGGAAACACCATATATTTT
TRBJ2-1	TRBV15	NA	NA	CATSRETSRDNEQFF	TGTGCCACCAGCAGGGAGACTAGTCGAGACAATGAGCAGTTCTTC
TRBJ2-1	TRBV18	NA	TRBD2	CASSPTSGGWNEQFF	TGTGCCAGCTCACCGACTAGCGGGGGGTGGAATGAGCAGTTCTTC
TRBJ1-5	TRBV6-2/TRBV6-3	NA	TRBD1	CASSYTLGGADQPQHF	TGTGCCAGCAGTTACACCCTAGGGGGCGCGGATCAGCCCCAGCATTTT
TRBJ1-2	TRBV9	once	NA	CASSVGLGEYYGYTF	TGTGCCAGCAGCGTAGGTCTAGGGGAATACTATGGCTACACCTTC
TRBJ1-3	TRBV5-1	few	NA	CASSPDLFSGNTIYF	TGCGCCAGCAGTCCTGATTTATTCTCTGGAAACACCATATATTTT
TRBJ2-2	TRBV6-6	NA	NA	CASSYLPGELFF	TGTGCCAGCAGTTATCTTCCCGGGGAGCTGTTTTTT
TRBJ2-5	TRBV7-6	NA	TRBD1	CASSPRGGGTGAETQYF	TGTGCCAGCAGCCCCCGGGGTGGGGGGACAGGTGCAGAGACCCAGTACTTC
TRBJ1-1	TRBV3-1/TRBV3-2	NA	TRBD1	CASSQDLGQGAGAFF	TGTGCCAGCAGCCAAGATCTTGGACAGGGGGCAGGGGCTTTCTTT
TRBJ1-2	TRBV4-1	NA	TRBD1	CASSQDWGQGADFYGYTF	TGCGCCAGCAGCCAAGATTGGGGACAGGGGGCAGATTTCTATGGCTACACCTTC
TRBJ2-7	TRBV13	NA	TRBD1	CASSLRTGGLYEQYF	TGTGCCAGCAGCTTGAGGACAGGGGGACTCTACGAGCAGTACTTC
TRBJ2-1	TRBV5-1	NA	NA	CASNPGAIYNEQFF	TGCGCCAGCAACCCGGGGGCCATATACAATGAGCAGTTCTTC
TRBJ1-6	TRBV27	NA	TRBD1	CASHGQGASPLHF	TGTGCCAGCCACGGACAGGGGGCTTCACCCCTCCACTTT
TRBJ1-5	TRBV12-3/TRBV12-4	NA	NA	CASMVGGQPQHF	TGTGCCAGCATGGTGGGAGGCCAGCCCCAGCATTTT
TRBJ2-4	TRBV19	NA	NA	CASSVNRGSQNIQYF	TGTGCCAGTAGTGTCAATCGGGGCTCGCAAAACATTCAGTACTTC
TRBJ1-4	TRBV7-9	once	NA	CASSPQWGADEKLFF	TGTGCCAGCAGCCCCCAGTGGGGGGCTGATGAAAAACTGTTTTTT
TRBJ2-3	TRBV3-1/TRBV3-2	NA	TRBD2	CASSQGGGLEALGTQYF	TGTGCCAGCAGCCAAGGGGGAGGACTAGAGGCTCTTGGTACGCAGTATTTT
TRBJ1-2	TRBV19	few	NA	CASSDGPWGYTF	TGTGCCAGTAGTGACGGACCCTGGGGCTACACCTTC
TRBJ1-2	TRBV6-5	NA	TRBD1	CASRQPSGTAYGYTF	TGTGCCAGCAGGCAACCTTCCGGGACAGCCTATGGCTACACCTTC
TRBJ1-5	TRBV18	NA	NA	CASSESGQPQHF	TGTGCCAGCTCAGAATCGGGTCAGCCCCAGCATTTT